This T cell receptor beta chain came from a study of graft-versus-host responses after intestinal transplantation. Study-level information: Once they had received anti-thymocyte globulin induction, all recipients took tacrolimus and steroids for approximately 3 years. General study results and limits: Researchers found GvH clones in recipient marrow, and some showed up first in ileum or blood. The highest levels of circulating GvH clones went along with early declines in HvG clones after transplant.

With regard to this clone: Its target is unknown.

Here immunoSEQ multiplex PCR was the method, and the copy in TCRdb shows in-frame clones only, minus some. Of roughly 90,000 clones in the sample, 88% were seen once. The V end was cut by 7 bases, the J end by 12 bases, with 16 bases between. CDR3 size: 11 residues. In germline, CDR1 is MNHGY, CDR2 SAAAGT. The source is a human donor who was the organ donor for an intestinal transplant. V usage is TRBV6-8 and J usage is TRBJ2-7; the D gene is possibly TRBD2 (5 bases). Specimen: unstimulated CD4+ T cells sorted from spleen or lymph node cells, collected before transplant. The CDR3 reads CASINPREGYF. The DNA of the CDR3 is TGTGCCAGCATCAACCCCCGAGAGGGGTACTTC.